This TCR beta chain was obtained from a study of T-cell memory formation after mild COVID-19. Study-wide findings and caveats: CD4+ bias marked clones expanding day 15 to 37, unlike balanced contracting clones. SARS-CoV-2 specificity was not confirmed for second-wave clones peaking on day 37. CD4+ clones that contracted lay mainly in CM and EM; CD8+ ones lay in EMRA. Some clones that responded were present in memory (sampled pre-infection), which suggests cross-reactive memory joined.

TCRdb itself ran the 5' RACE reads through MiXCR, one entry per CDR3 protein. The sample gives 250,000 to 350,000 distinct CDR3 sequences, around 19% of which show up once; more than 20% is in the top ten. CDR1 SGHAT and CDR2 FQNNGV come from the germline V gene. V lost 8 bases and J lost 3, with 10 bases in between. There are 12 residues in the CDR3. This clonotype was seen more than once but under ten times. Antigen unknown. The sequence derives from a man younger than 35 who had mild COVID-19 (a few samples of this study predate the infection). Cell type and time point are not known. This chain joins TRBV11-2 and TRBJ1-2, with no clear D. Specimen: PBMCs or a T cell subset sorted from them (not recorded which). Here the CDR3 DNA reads TGTGCCAGCCACAGCGACGACTATGGCTACACCTTC. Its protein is CASHSDDYGYTF.